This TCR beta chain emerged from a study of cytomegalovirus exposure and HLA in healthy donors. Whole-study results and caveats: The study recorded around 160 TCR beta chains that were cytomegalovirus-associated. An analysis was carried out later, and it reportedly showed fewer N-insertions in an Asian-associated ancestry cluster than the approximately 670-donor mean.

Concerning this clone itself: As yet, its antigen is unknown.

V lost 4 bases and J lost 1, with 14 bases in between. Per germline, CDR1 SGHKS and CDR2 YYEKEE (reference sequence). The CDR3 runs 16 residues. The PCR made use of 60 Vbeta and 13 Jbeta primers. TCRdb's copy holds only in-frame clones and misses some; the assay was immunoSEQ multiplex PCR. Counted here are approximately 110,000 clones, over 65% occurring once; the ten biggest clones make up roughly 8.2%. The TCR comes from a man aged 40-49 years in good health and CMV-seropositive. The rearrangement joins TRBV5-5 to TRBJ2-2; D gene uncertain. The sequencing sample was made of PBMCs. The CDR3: CASSLTGTRNTGELFF. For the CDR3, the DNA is TGTGCCAGCAGCCTGACGGGTACACGGAACACCGGGGAGCTGTTTTTT. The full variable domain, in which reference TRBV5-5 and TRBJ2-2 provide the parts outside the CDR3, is DAGVTQSPTHLIKTRGQQVTLRCSPISGHKSVSWYQQVLGQGPQFIFQYYEKEERGRGNFPDRFSARQFPNYSSELNVNALLLGDSALYLCASSLTGTRNTGELFFGEGSRLTVL.